This T cell receptor beta chain was documented in a study of regulatory T cells in long-lasting Graves disease. Construction of the TCR beta libraries employed iRepertoire HTBI primers in conjunction with Arm-PCR of CDR3 regions. TCRdb recomputed calls from the multiplex PCR reads with MiXCR, one row per CDR3 protein. Altogether some 460,000 distinct CDR3 sequences are present, about 16% being singletons, with the ten largest covering 12%. The time point: newly diagnosed GD, antithyroid drugs for less than 3 months. PBMC-extracted RNA yielded the TCR library. The ends lost 4 bases at V and 9 bases at J; junction bases unmatched: 9. The CDR3 is 14 residues long. Germline loops: CDR1 SGHAT, CDR2 FQNNGV. The same sample was also studied in work on T cells in Graves' hyperthyroidism and ophthalmopathy.

The sequence came from a man aged 40-55 years with Graves disease. The sample consisted of peripheral blood mononuclear cells (PBMCs), taken at new diagnosis, from a patient treated with antithyroid drugs. The J gene is TRBJ2-1, the V gene TRBV11-2; 7 bases line up with TRBD2. CDR3 loop: CASSSAGVVGEQFF. The CDR3 bases are TGTGCCAGCAGCTCGGCGGGAGTCGTCGGTGAGCAGTTCTTC.